This TCR beta chain derives from a study of blood T cell repertoires in COVID-19. Study-wide background: Spain, Italy and the United States supplied samples that represented acute and convalescent COVID-19. PBMCs, B-cell-depleted T cells, or T cells were the source of the cDNA or gDNA that made up the material.

Germline values: CDR1 SEHNR, CDR2 FQNEAQ (reference sequence). V was trimmed by 1 base and J by 6 bases, leaving 21 bases between them. This CDR3 spans 17 amino acids. Per the study methods: Counts of nucleated cells, estimated from reference gene primer amplification, were obtained. This table comes from immunoSEQ multiplex PCR, and its TCRdb copy is limited to in-frame clones, with some not included. V, J and clone size were drawn from that table, and D and trimming were deduced from the DNA. The sample carries tens of thousands of clones, 80% to 90% recorded once. The sample consisted of peripheral blood. J is TRBJ1-1 and V is TRBV7-9; TRBD1 is a possible D gene (5 bases). The TCR was taken from a human donor in a cohort sampled during active COVID-19. The CDR3 coding sequence is TGTGCCAGCAGCTTAGTGTTTGGGGCGCCAATATCTGCTGAAGCTTTCTTT. Translating it yields CASSLVFGAPISAEAFF.